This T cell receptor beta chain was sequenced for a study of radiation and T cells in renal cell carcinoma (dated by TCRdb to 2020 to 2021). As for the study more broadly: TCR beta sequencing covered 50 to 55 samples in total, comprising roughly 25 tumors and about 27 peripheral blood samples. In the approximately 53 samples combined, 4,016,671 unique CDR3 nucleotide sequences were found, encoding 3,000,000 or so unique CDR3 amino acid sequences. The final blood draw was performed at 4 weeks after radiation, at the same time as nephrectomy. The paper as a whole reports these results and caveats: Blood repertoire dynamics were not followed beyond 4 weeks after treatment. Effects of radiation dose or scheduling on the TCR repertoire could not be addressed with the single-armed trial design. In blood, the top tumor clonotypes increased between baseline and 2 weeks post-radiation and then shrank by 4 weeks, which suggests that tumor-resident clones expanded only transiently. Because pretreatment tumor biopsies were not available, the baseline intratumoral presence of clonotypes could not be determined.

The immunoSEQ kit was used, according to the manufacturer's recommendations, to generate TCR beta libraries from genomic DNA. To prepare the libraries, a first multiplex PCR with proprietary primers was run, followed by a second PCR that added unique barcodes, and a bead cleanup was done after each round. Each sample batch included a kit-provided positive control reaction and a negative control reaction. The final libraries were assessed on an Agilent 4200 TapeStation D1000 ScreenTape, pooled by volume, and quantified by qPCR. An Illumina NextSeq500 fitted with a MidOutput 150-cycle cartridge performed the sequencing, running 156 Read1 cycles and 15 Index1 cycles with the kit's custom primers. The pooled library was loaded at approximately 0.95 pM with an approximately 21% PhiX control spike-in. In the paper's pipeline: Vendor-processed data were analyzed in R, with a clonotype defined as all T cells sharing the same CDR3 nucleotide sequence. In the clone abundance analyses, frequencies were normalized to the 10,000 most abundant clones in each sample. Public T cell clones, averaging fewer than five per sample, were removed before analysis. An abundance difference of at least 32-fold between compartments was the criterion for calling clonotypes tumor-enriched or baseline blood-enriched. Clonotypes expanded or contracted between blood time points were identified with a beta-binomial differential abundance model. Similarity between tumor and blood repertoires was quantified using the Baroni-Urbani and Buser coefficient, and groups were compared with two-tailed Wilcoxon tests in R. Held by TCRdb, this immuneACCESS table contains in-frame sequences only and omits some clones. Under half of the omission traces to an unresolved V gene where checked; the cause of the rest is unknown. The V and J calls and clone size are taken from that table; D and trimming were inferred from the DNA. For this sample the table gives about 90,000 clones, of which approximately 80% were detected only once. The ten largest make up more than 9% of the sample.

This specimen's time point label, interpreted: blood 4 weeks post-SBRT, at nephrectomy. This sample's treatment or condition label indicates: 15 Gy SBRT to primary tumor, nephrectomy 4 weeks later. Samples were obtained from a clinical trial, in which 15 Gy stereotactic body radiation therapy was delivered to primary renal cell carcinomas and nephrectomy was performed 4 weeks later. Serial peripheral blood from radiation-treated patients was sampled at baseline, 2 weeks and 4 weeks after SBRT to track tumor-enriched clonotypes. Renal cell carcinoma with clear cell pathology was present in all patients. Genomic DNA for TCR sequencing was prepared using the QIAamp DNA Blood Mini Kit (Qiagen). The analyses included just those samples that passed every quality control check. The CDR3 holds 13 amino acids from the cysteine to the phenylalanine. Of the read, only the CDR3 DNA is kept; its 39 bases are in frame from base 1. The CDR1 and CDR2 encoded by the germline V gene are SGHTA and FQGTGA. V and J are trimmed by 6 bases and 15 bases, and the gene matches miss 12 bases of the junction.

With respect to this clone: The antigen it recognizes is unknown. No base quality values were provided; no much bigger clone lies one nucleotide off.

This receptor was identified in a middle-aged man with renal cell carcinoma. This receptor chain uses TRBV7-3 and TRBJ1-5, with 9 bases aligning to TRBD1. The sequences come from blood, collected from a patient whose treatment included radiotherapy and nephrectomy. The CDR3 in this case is CASRFDPGQGTHF. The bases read TGTGCCAGCAGATTCGACCCGGGACAGGGTACGCATTTT.